The present entry profiles one T cell receptor beta chain with its context. What antigen it recognizes has not been identified. One base away there is no much larger clone; base qualities are not given. The record originates from a study of blood T cell repertoires in COVID-19 (dated by TCRdb to the early 2020s). About the investigation overall: The collaborator samples originated in the United States, Italy and Spain and spanned the acute and convalescent phases of COVID-19. Where available, HLA class I and class II types were obtained from metadata supplied by the sample provider rather than from assay-based typing. Samples were obtained from the ongoing ImmuneRACE study (first 160 participants) and from about 1,300 subjects provided by 6 global collaborators. The repertoires were made available in a free public database intended to serve as a resource for research on the immune response to SARS-CoV-2. The material from the prospective study consisted of cDNA or gDNA derived from T cells, B-cell-depleted T cells, or PBMCs. The sample metadata nearly always contained a de-identified subject ID, COVID-19 status, age in years and sex. The dataset comprised deeply sampled blood TCRbeta repertoires from subjects exposed to, actively infected with, or recovered from COVID-19.

The immunoSEQ Assay, a bias-controlled multiplex PCR, was used to amplify TCRbeta CDR3 regions from genomic DNA. For the original study's pipeline: Within the assay, amplification of reference gene primers was used to estimate how many nucleated cells each sample contained. Sequence reads were collapsed and filtered to measure the absolute abundance of every unique TCRbeta CDR3 rearrangement. For each sample, productive Simpson clonality was calculated as the square root of Simpson's diversity index over productive rearrangements. TCRdb's version of the immuneACCESS table is confined to in-frame rearrangements and falls short of the full clone set. An unresolved V gene accounts for under half of the shortfall where checked; the remainder is of unknown origin. V, J and clone size are taken as reported in that table, and D and trimming were inferred from the DNA itself. The sample includes roughly 280,000 clones, with approximately 89% observed a single time. Under 2.5% of the sample belongs to the ten largest clones.

Results the study describes overall, beyond this receptor: The quantity of clinical and demographic metadata differed by source and by participant and was supplied without curation.

As encoded in the germline V gene (reference sequence), CDR1 is PRHDT while CDR2 is FYEKMQ. Unmatched junction bases come to 4, with V trimmed by 3 bases and J by 6 bases. The CDR3 goes from the cysteine to the phenylalanine over 13 residues. Kept here is only the CDR3 DNA, which spans 39 bases and is read in frame from base 1. Participants in the prospective study were aged 18 to 89 years, lived in 24 United States geographic areas, and enrolled through a virtual design. To assign participants to cohorts, the prospective study relied on clinical history that participants themselves reported in a screening survey and a study questionnaire. For ImmuneRACE Cohort 3, a participant was defined as recovered based on two consecutive negative NP/OP PCR tests, clearance by a healthcare professional, or resolution of symptoms. In the prospective study, mobile phlebotomists collected whole blood, serum and a nasopharyngeal or oropharyngeal swab from each participant. Participants in the prospective study had the option to provide additional blood draws and questionnaires over a roughly 2-month period. Blood samples from the prospective study were shipped frozen or at room temperature prior to DNA extraction.

In this chain, TRBV13 is recombined with TRBJ2-7; 8 central nucleotides agree with TRBD1. This sequence originates from a woman aged 55-69 years who had recovered from COVID-19. The sequenced sample consisted of PBMCs or T cells enriched from blood (not recorded which). The CDR3 corresponds to CASSLDRVGEQYF. The base sequence is TGTGCCAGCAGCTTGGACAGGGTAGGCGAGCAGTACTTC.